Below are 16 T cell receptor beta chains sequenced from a single sample in a study of T cell repertoires in aging, cancer and after chemotherapy. TRB rearrangements spanning V, D and J were amplified using mixed TRB-A/B primers. TCRdb independently ran MiXCR on the multiplex PCR reads; one entry per CDR3 protein. The table includes around 10,000 distinct CDR3 sequences, roughly 33% detected once. Amplification of TCR beta used genomic DNA extracted from peripheral blood. The sample was blood. These receptors originate from a human donor in good health. The donor label of this sample is uncertain.

The gene calls are TRBV5-6 and TRBJ2-3, with 7 bases lining up with TRBD2. From germline, CDR1 is SGHDT and CDR2 YYEEEE. V trimming: 4 bases; J trimming: 6 bases; junction bases outside the gene matches: 17. CDR3 length: 17 amino acids. The CDR3 spells CASSPVKSGTSGDTQYF. The CDR3 DNA sequence: TGTGCCAGCAGCCCCGTGAAGAGCGGGACCTCAGGGGATACGCAGTATTTT.

In nucleotides, the CDR3 is TGCAGCGTTGAAGTCCTATTCGGGAGCTCCTACGAGCAGTACTTC. Its protein product is CSVEVLFGSSYEQYF. The chain joins TRBV29-1 to TRBJ2-7; tentatively, D is TRBD2 (6 bases). The germline CDR1 and CDR2 sequences are SQVTM and ANQGSEA. V was cut by 1 base and J by 0 bases, with 13 bases left in between. The CDR3 totals 15 residues.

This clonotype is categorized as medium-sized. The chain is built from TRBV29-1 and TRBJ1-2; no clear D gene. The V end lost 3 bases, the J end lost 2 bases, and 10 bases lay between the germline ends. The CDR3 consists of 13 residues. Germline-derived CDR1 and CDR2 are SQVTM and ANQGSEA. CDR3 region: CSVEAEENYGYTF. CDR3 bases: TGCAGCGTTGAGGCAGAAGAGAACTATGGCTACACCTTC. The full variable domain, rest sourced from reference TRBV29-1 and TRBJ1-2, is SAVISQKPSRDICQRGTSLTIQCQVDSQVTMMFWYRQQPGQSLTLIATANQGSEATYESGFVIDKFPISRPNLTFSTLTVSNMSPEDSSIYLCSVEAEENYGYTFGSGTRLTVV.

V usage is TRBV11-1 and J usage is TRBJ2-5; the D gene is possibly TRBD1 (6 bases). The germline V and J ends were trimmed by 5 bases and 5 bases, with 24 bases remaining between them. Germline V gives CDR1 SGHAT, CDR2 FQDESV (reference sequence). The CDR3 has 17 amino acids. This CDR3 is CASSRLPLTGLGETQYF. DNA of the CDR3: TGTGCCAGCAGCAGACTCCCCTTAACAGGGCTGGGGGAGACCCAGTACTTC.

The chain is built from TRBV5-4 and TRBJ2-3; 11 nucleotides line up with TRBD2. The CDR3 runs to 15 residues. With 0 bases clipped from V and 8 bases from J, the junction kept 5 bases outside the gene matches. Germline V lookup: CDR1 SGHNT, CDR2 YYREEE (reference sequence). The DNA for the CDR3 is TGTGCCAGCAGCTTGGCACTAGCGGGAGAGGGTACGCAGTATTTT. It codes for CASSLALAGEGTQYF.

The gene calls are TRBV27 and TRBJ1-2; maybe TRBD1 (6 bases). CDR1 and CDR2 from the germline V gene are MNHEY and SMNVEV (reference sequence). V was shortened by 6 bases and J by 5 bases, with 22 bases between the two germline ends. The CDR3 has 16 amino acids. The CDR3 DNA reads TGTGCCAGCAGCTTCAAGGGGGTTCTCACCGCTTATGGCTACACCTTC. Translated, it gives CASSFKGVLTAYGYTF.

The V gene is TRBV12-3 or TRBV12-4, the J gene TRBJ1-1; D remains ambiguous. The CDR3 is made up of 14 amino acids. The V gene lost 1 base and the J gene lost 2 bases, with 8 bases spanning the gap. For the CDR3, the DNA is TGTGCCAGCAGTTTAGGGGCGGCTAACACTGAAGCTTTCTTT. Translated, it gives CASSLGAANTEAFF.

Only a few counts were recorded for this clonotype. J is TRBJ1-5 and V is TRBV6-2 or TRBV6-3, with a weak D call TRBD1 (5 bases). V shed 5 bases and J shed 3 bases, with 8 bases lying between them. This CDR3 comprises 13 residues. Germline lookup yields CDR1 MNHEY and CDR2 SVGEGT. CDR3 amino acids: CASSRDYNQPQHF. The CDR3 nucleotides are TGTGCCAGCAGTAGGGACTACAATCAGCCCCAGCATTTT.

There are a few counts of this clonotype. For the CDR3, the DNA is TGTGCCAGCAGTTTTAGTAGCCTCCGCACAGATACGCAGTATTTT. Translating gives CASSFSSLRTDTQYF. V is TRBV12-3 or TRBV12-4 and J is TRBJ2-3; D gene ambiguous. Trimming left V 3 bases short and J 1 base short, with 11 bases between. The CDR3 has 15 residues.

A few counts support this clonotype. The gene calls are TRBV27 and TRBJ1-1, with 8 nucleotides matching TRBD1. Germline-derived CDR1 and CDR2 are MNHEY and SMNVEV (reference sequence). V lost 5 bases to trimming and J lost 5 bases; unmatched junction nucleotides: 4. CDR3 size: 13 residues. In DNA form, the CDR3 reads TGTGCCAGCAGTCCCACAGGGGGGACTGAAGCTTTCTTT. Protein: CASSPTGGTEAFF.

This clonotype was counted between two and nine times. The CDR3 spells CAIRAQGPNTGELFF. The CDR3 nucleotides are TGTGCCATCAGGGCCCAGGGTCCGAACACCGGGGAGCTGTTTTTT. V is TRBV10-3 and J is TRBJ2-2, with TRBD1 as a possible D gene (5 bases). This CDR3 has 15 amino acids. V lost 6 bases, J lost 0 bases, and 11 bases lay in between. Germline loops: CDR1 ENHRY, CDR2 SYGVKD.

This chain joins TRBV5-1 and TRBJ2-7; 9 nucleotides agree with TRBD1. V shed 5 bases, J shed 5 bases, and the junction held 8 bases outside the gene matches. The CDR3 runs to 14 residues. CDR1 is SGHRS and CDR2 is YFSETQ in the germline V gene. CDR3 in amino acids: CASRKGQGGDEQYF. CDR3 in DNA: TGCGCCAGCAGAAAGGGACAGGGAGGGGACGAGCAGTACTTC.

The table lists this clonotype with a few counts. The CDR3 region is CASSQDRGGGYGYTF. CDR3 coding DNA: TGTGCCAGTAGCCAGGACAGGGGAGGAGGCTATGGCTACACCTTC. The chain carries TRBV19 and TRBJ1-2; 9 bases line up with TRBD1. V lost 6 bases, J lost 4 bases, and 9 bases stayed unmatched. Germline loops: CDR1 LNHDA, CDR2 SQIVND (reference sequence). This CDR3 spans 15 amino acids.

This chain links TRBV19 with TRBJ1-5; no definite D call. The length of the CDR3 is 17 residues. V was shortened by 1 base and J by 0 bases, with 13 bases between the two germline ends. CDR1 LNHDA and CDR2 SQIVND come from the germline V gene (reference sequence). The CDR3: CASSIGSQVYSNQPQHF. CDR3 DNA: TGTGCCAGTAGTATAGGGTCGCAGGTCTATAGCAATCAGCCCCAGCATTTT.

This clonotype turned up a few times. This sequence joins TRBV12-3 or TRBV12-4 and TRBJ1-5; 8 nucleotides align to TRBD1. This CDR3 contains 14 residues. V lost 6 bases and J lost 7; bases outside the gene matches: 8. CDR3 sequence reads: CASRKGQERQPQHF. The CDR3 nucleotides are TGTGCCAGCAGGAAGGGACAGGAAAGACAGCCCCAGCATTTT.

This clonotype was observed a few times. The chain links TRBV29-1 to TRBJ1-1; a weak D match, TRBD1 (6 bases). Trimming took 6 bases from V and 1 from J, leaving 15 bases between them. The CDR3 loop spans 14 amino acids. Germline V gives CDR1 SQVTM, CDR2 ANQGSEA. Here the CDR3 reads CSVARDIGNTEAFF. CDR3 DNA sequence: TGCAGCGTCGCCAGGGACATTGGGAACACTGAAGCTTTCTTT. The whole variable domain, filled in from reference TRBV29-1 and TRBJ1-1, reads SAVISQKPSRDICQRGTSLTIQCQVDSQVTMMFWYRQQPGQSLTLIATANQGSEATYESGFVIDKFPISRPNLTFSTLTVSNMSPEDSSIYLCSVARDIGNTEAFFGQGTRLTVV.